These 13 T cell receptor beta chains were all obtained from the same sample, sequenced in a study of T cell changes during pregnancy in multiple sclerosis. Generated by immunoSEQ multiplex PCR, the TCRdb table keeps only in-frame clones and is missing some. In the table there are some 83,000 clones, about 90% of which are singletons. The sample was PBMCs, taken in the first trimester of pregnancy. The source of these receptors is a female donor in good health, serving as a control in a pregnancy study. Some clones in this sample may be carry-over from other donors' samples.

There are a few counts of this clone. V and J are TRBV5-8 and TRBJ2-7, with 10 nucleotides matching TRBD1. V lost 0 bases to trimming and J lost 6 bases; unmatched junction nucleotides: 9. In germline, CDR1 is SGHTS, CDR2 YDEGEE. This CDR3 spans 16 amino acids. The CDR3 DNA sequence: TGTGCCAGCAGCTTGGGTTCGGGACAGGGGCTAATCGAGCAGTACTTC. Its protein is CASSLGSGQGLIEQYF. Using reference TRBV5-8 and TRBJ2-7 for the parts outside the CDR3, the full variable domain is EAGVTQSPTHLIKTRGQQATLRCSPISGHTSVYWYQQALGLGLQFLLWYDEGEERNRGNFPPRFSGRQFPNYSSELNVNALELEDSALYLCASSLGSGQGLIEQYFGPGTRLTVT.

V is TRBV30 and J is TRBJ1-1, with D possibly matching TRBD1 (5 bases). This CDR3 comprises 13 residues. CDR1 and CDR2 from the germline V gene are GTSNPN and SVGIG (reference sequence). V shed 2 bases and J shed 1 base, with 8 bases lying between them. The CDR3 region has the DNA TGTGCCTGGAGTTTCCAGGGGAACACTGAAGCTTTCTTT. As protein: CAWSFQGNTEAFF.

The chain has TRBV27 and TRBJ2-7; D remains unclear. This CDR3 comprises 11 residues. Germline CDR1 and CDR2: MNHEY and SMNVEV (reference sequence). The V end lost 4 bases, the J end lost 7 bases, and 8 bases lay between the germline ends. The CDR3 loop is CASSYLKEQYF. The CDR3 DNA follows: TGTGCCAGCAGTTATCTAAAAGAGCAGTACTTC.

CDR3 bases: TGTGCCAGCAGCCCCCCGGACAGACAGAACACTGAAGCTTTCTTT. It yields the protein CASSPPDRQNTEAFF. V is TRBV7-9 and J is TRBJ1-1; D may be TRBD1 (6 bases). Looked up from germline, CDR1 is SEHNR and CDR2 is FQNEAQ (reference sequence). The CDR3 runs 15 residues. Trimming pared 5 bases from V and 1 base from J, leaving 14 bases between.

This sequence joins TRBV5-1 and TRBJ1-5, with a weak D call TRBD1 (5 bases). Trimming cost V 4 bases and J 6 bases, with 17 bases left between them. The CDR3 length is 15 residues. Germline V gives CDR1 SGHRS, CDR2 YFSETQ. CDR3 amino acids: CASSPGGGEGQPQHF. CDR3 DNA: TGCGCCAGCAGCCCGGGCGGGGGAGAGGGTCAGCCCCAGCATTTT.

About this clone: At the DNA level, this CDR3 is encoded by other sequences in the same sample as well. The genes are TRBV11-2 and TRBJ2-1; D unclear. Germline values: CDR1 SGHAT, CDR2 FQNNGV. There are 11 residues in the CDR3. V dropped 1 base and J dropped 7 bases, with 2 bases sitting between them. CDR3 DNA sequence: TGTGCCAGCAGCTTAGCGAATGAGCAGTTCTTC. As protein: CASSLANEQFF.

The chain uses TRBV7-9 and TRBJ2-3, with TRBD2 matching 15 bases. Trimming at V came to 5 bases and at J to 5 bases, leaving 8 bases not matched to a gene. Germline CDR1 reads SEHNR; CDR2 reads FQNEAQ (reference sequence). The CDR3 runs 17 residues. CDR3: CASSHGTSGGWRDTQYF. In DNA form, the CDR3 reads TGTGCCAGCAGCCACGGGACTAGCGGGGGGTGGAGAGATACGCAGTATTTT. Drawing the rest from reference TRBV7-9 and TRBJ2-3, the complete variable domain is DTGVSQNPRHKITKRGQNVTFRCDPISEHNRLYWYRQTLGQGPEFLTYFQNEAQLEKSRLLSDRFSAERPKGSFSTLEIQRTEQGDSAMYLCASSHGTSGGWRDTQYFGPGTRLTVL.

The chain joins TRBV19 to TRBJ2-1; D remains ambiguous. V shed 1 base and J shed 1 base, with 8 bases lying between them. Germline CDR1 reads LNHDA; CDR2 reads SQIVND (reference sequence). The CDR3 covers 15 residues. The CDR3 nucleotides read TGTGCCAGTAGTATAGTTGCGGTGTCCTACAATGAGCAGTTCTTC. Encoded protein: CASSIVAVSYNEQFF. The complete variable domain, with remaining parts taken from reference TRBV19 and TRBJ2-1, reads DGGITQSPKYLFRKEGQNVTLSCEQNLNHDAMYWYRQDPGQGLRLIYYSQIVNDFQKGDIAEGYSVSREKKESFPLTVTSAQKNPTAFYLCASSIVAVSYNEQFFGPGTRLTVL.

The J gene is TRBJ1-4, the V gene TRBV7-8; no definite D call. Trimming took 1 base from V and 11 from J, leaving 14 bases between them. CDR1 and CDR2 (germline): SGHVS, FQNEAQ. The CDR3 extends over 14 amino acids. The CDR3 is CASSLEMAGEKLFF. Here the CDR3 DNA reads TGTGCCAGCAGCTTAGAGATGGCGGGAGAGAAACTGTTTTTT.

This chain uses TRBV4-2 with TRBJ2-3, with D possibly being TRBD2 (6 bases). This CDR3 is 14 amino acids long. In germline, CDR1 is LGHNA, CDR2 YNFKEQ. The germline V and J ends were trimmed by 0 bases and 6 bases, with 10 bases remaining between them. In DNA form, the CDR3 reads TGTGCCAGCAGCCAAGAGTCGGGGGATGATACGCAGTATTTT. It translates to CASSQESGDDTQYF.

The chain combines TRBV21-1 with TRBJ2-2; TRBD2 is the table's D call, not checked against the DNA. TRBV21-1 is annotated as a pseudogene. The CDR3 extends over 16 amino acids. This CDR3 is CASSKEAGGGTGELFF. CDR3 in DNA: TGTGCCAGCAGCAAAGAGGCGGGGGGGGGCACCGGGGAGCTGTTTTTT.

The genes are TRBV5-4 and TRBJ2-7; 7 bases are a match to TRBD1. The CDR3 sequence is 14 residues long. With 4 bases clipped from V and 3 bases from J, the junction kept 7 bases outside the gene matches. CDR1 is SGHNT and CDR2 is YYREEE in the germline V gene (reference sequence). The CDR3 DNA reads TGTGCCAGCAGCATCGGGACAGTAGACTACGAGCAGTACTTC. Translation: CASSIGTVDYEQYF. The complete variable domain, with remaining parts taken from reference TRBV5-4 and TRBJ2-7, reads ETGVTQSPTHLIKTRGQQVTLRCSSQSGHNTVSWYQQALGQGPQFIFQYYREEENGRGNFPPRFSGLQFPNYSSELNVNALELDDSALYLCASSIGTVDYEQYFGPGTRLTVT.

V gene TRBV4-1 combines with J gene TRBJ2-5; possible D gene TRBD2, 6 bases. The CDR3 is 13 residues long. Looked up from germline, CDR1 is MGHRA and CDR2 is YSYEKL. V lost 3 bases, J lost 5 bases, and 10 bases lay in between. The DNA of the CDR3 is TGCGCCAGCAGCCAGACAAGCGGGGAGACCCAGTACTTC. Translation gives CASSQTSGETQYF.